This T cell receptor beta chain was sequenced for a study of T cells after posttransplantation cyclophosphamide. General observations from the study: Later blood repertoires were often dominated by clones from the donor CD8+ memory compartment.

For this clone: The antigen remains undetermined.

This CDR3 is built from 15 residues. Germline V gene sequence: CDR1 MNHNS, CDR2 SASEGT. V trimming: 3 bases; J trimming: 11 bases; junction bases outside the gene matches: 15. Treatment was busulfan-fludarabine conditioning, a marrow graft, and cyclophosphamide on days +3 and +4. Sequencing was performed with immunoSEQ multiplex PCR; in TCRdb, only in-frame clones are kept and a portion is missing. The table records several thousand clones, about 81% of them present only once. The chain links TRBV6-1 to TRBJ2-5, with 7 bases identical to TRBD2. The source was PBMCs, collected after an allogeneic stem cell transplant with post-transplant cyclophosphamide. This TCR was recovered from a female patient in her 50s who received an allogeneic stem cell transplant from a related donor, was CMV-positive, and had no GVHD. Part of the T cell pool may stem from the graft donor. In DNA, the CDR3 is TGTGCCAGCAGTGACGGGACTAATCGGATGGGGGAGCAGTACTTC. This sequence encodes CASSDGTNRMGEQYF.